A single sample gave rise to the 4 T cell receptor beta chains below, sequenced in a study of blood T cells in healthy people across ages. PCR was performed a second time for 7 to 11 cycles using a sample-barcoded 5' primer and a J-beta primer mix. TCRdb redid the calling of the 5' RACE reads with MiXCR, one entry per CDR3 protein. The table shows approximately 960,000 distinct CDR3 sequences, with almost 30% occurring only once. In addition, the sample was reused for a study of T cells of mothers and their children.

Sequencing input: blood. The receptors shown here come from a woman in her thirties or forties in good health.

This chain connects TRBV20-1 to TRBJ2-1; 9 positions agree with TRBD2. This CDR3 is 11 amino acids long. Losses at the gene ends were 5 bases for V and 15 bases for J; bases not matched to a gene: 8. Germline V gives CDR1 DFQATT, CDR2 SNEGSKA (reference sequence). CDR3 sequence (DNA): TGCAGTGCTCGAACTAGCGGGCCCCCGTTCTTC. Its protein product is CSARTSGPPFF.

V usage is TRBV24-1 and J usage is TRBJ2-5; a possible D gene is TRBD1 (6 bases). The tail of the sequence fits TRBJ2-7 better, so the J call may be wrong. The CDR3 is 15 residues long. The germline CDR1 and CDR2 sequences are KGHDR and SFDVKD. CDR3 bases: TGTGCCACCAGTGATTTGCAACAGGGAGTCCACGAGCAGTACTTC. This sequence encodes CATSDLQQGVHEQYF.

V and J are TRBV6-2 or TRBV6-3 and TRBJ2-1; D is unclear. Germline V CDR1 and CDR2: MNHEY, SVGEGT. The CDR3 sequence is 13 residues long. V was trimmed by 4 bases and J by 10 bases, leaving 14 bases between them. Here the CDR3 reads CASSSEPPGEQFF. In DNA form, the CDR3 reads TGTGCCAGCAGTTCAGAGCCCCCTGGAGAGCAGTTCTTC.

CDR3 in amino acids: CASSFAGGVDTEAFF. CDR3 sequence (DNA): TGTGCCAGCAGCTTTGCAGGGGGCGTAGACACTGAAGCTTTCTTT. The rearrangement joins TRBV7-2 to TRBJ1-1; 8 positions agree with TRBD1. Trimming at V came to 3 bases and at J to 3 bases, leaving 6 bases not matched to a gene. Germline V gene sequence: CDR1 SGHTA, CDR2 FQGNSA. The CDR3 contains 15 residues.